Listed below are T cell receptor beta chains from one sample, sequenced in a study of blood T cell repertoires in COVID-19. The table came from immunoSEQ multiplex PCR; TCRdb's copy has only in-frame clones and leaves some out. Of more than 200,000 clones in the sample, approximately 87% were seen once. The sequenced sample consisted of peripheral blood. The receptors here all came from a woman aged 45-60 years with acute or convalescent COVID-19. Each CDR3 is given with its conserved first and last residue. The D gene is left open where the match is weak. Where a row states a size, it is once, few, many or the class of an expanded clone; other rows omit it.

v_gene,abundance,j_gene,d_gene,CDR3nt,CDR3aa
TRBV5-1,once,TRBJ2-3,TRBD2,TGCGCCAGCAGCTTACGGACTAGCGGGGGAGTTAGCACAGATACGCAGTATTTT,CASSLRTSGGVSTDTQYF
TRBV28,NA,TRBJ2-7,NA,TGTGCCAGCAGTTTCCCCGGACTCAAAGACTACGAGCAGTACTTC,CASSFPGLKDYEQYF
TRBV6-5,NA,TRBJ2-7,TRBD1,TGTGCCAGCAAATTAGGGGGCGGATCCTACGAGCAGTACTTC,CASKLGGGSYEQYF
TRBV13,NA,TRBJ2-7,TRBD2,TGTGCCAGCAGGACTAGCGGGGGTCGATACGAGCAGTACTTC,CASRTSGGRYEQYF
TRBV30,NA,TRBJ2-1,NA,TGTGCCTGGACCCCCCTTGGGGGGAGATACAATGAGCAGTTCTTC,CAWTPLGGRYNEQFF
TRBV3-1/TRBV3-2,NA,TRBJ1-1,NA,TGTGCCAGCAGCCTCCGGGAAGAAGCTTTCTTT,CASSLREEAFF
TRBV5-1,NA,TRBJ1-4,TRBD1,TGCGCCAGCAGCTTGAGTGGGACAGAGGGTGAAAAACTGTTTTTT,CASSLSGTEGEKLFF
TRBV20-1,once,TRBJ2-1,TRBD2,TGCAGTGCTTGTGACGGCGGGGGGCCCAGCGGGAGGGCCTATGAGCAGTTCTTC,CSACDGGGPSGRAYEQFF
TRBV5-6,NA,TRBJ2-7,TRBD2,TGTGCCAGCAGCTTTGGGACTAGCGGGAGTCGGTACGAGCAGTACTTC,CASSFGTSGSRYEQYF
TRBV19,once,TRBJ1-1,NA,TGTGCCAGTAGCCGCGACAGGAGAGAGGTCACTGAAGCTTTCTTT,CASSRDRREVTEAFF
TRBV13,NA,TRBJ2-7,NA,TGTGCCAGCAGCTTAATAGGGGCAGGCTCCTACGAGCAGTACTTC,CASSLIGAGSYEQYF
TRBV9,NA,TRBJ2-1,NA,TGTGCCAGCAGCCCTAGCTCCTACAATGAGCAGTTCTTC,CASSPSSYNEQFF
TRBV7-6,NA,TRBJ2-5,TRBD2,TGTGCCAGCAGCTTCGGACTAGCGGGAGGAGAGACCCAGTACTTC,CASSFGLAGGETQYF
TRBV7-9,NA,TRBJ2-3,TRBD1,TGTGCCAGCAGCTCCACAGGGGGCCCTCAGTATTTT,CASSSTGGPQYF
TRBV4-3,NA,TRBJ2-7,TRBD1,TGCGCCAGCAGCCAACAACTCGACAGGGGGGTCGAGCAGTACTTC,CASSQQLDRGVEQYF
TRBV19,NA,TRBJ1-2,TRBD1,TGTGCCAGTAGTATAAGAAGGGACAGCCTCCTCTATGGCTACACCTTC,CASSIRRDSLLYGYTF
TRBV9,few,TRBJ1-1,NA,TGTGCCAGCAGCGCCGAGGGACAAGCTAACACTGAAGCTTTCTTT,CASSAEGQANTEAFF
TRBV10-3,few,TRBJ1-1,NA,TGTGCCATCAGTGAGTCCCAGAACCCTGAAGCTTTCTTT,CAISESQNPEAFF
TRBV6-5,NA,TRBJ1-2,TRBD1,TGTGCCAGCAGTCGGGGACAGGGGTCTTCCCCTCACACCTTC,CASSRGQGSSPHTF
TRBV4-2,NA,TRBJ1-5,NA,TGTGCCAGCAGCCAAGATCGGGGGGATCAGCCCCAGCATTTT,CASSQDRGDQPQHF
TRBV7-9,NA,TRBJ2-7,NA,TGTGCCAGCAGCCCAGACCTGGACAATTACTACGAGCAGTACTTC,CASSPDLDNYYEQYF
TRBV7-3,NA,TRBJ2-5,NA,TGTGCCAGCAGCTTAGCGGGCCATCCCGGGGAGACCCAGTACTTC,CASSLAGHPGETQYF
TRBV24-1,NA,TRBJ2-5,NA,TGTGCCACCAGTGATATCGAAGAGCAAGAGACCCAGTACTTC,CATSDIEEQETQYF